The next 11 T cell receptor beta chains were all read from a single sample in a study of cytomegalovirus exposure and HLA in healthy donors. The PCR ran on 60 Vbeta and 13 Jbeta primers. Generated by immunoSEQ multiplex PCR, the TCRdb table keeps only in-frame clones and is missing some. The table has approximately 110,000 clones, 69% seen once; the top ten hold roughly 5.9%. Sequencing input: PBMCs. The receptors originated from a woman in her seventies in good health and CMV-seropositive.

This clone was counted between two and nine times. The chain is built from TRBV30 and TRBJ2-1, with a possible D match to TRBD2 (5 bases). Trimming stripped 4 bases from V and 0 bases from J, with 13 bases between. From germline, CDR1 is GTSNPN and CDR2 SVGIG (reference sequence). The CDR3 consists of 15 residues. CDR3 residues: CAWTPAAYSYNEQFF. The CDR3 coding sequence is TGTGCCTGGACTCCAGCGGCTTACTCCTACAATGAGCAGTTCTTC. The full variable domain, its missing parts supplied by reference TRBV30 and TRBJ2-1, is SQTIHQWPATLVQPVGSPLSLECTVEGTSNPNLYWYRQAAGRGLQLLFYSVGIGQISSEVPQNLSASRPQDRQFILSSKKLLLSDSGFYLCAWTPAAYSYNEQFFGPGTRLTVL.

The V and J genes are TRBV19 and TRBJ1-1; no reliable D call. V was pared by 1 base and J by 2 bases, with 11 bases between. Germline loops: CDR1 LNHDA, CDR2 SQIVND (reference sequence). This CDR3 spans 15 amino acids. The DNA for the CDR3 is TGTGCCAGTAGTATAGGCGGGAGGACTAACACTGAAGCTTTCTTT. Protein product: CASSIGGRTNTEAFF. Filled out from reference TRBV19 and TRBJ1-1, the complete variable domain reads DGGITQSPKYLFRKEGQNVTLSCEQNLNHDAMYWYRQDPGQGLRLIYYSQIVNDFQKGDIAEGYSVSREKKESFPLTVTSAQKNPTAFYLCASSIGGRTNTEAFFGQGTRLTVV.

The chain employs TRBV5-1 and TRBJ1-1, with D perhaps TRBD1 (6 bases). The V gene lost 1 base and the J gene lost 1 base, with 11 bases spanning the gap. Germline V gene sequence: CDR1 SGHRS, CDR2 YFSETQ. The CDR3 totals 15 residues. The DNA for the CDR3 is TGCGCCAGCAGCTTGCCCGGGACATCGAACACTGAAGCTTTCTTT. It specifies CASSLPGTSNTEAFF.

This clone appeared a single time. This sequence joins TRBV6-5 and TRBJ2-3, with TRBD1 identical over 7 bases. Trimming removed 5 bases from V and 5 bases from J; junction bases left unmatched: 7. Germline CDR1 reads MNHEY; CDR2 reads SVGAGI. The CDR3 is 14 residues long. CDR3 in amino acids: CASSPRGRGDTQYF. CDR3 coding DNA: TGTGCCAGCAGTCCAAGGGGGCGAGGAGATACGCAGTATTTT.

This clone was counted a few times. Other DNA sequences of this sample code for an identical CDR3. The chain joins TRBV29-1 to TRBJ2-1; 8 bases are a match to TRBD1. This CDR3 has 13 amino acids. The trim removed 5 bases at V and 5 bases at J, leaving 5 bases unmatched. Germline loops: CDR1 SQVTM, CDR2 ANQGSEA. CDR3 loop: CSVTGQGNNEQFF. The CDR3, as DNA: TGCAGCGTTACAGGACAGGGCAACAATGAGCAGTTCTTC.

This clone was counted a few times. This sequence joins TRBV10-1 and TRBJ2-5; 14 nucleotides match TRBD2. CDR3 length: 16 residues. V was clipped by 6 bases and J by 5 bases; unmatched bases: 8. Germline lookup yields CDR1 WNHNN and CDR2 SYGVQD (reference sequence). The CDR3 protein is CASSPGLAGGWETQYF. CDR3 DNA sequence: TGCGCCAGCAGCCCCGGACTAGCGGGGGGCTGGGAGACCCAGTACTTC.

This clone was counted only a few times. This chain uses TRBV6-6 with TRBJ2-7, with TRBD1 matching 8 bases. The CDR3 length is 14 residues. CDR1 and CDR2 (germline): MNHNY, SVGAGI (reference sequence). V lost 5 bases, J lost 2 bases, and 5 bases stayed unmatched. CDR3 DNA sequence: TGTGCCAGCAGTCATGGACAGGGCCCCTACGAGCAGTACTTC. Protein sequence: CASSHGQGPYEQYF.

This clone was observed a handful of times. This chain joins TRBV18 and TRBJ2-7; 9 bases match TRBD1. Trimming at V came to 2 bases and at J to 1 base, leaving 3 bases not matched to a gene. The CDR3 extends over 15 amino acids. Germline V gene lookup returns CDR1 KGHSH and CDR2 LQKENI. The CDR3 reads CASSPDGTGSYEQYF. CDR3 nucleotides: TGTGCCAGCTCACCAGACGGGACAGGGTCCTACGAGCAGTACTTC.

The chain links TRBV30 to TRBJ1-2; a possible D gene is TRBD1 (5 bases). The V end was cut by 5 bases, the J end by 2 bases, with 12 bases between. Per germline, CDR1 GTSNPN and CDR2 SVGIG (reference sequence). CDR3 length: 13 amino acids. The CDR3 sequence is CAWGPGRNYGYTF. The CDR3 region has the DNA TGTGCCTGGGGGCCAGGGCGCAACTATGGCTACACCTTC.

The DNA for the CDR3 is TGTGCCAGCAGCTTGGAGCCATACAGGGGGTCTGGAAACACCATATATTTT. Translating gives CASSLEPYRGSGNTIYF. This chain joins TRBV5-4 and TRBJ1-3, with 8 bases lining up with TRBD1. Losses at the gene ends were 0 bases for V and 1 base for J; bases not matched to a gene: 6. The CDR3 covers 17 residues. Germline V gene data show CDR1 as SGHNT and CDR2 as YYREEE (reference sequence).

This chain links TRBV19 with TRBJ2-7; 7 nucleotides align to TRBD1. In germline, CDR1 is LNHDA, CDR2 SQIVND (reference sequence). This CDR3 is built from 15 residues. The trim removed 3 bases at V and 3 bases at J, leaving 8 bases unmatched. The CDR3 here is CASSIGQGVVYEQYF. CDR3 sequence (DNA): TGTGCCAGTAGTATTGGGCAGGGGGTAGTCTACGAGCAGTACTTC.